This TCR beta chain was observed in a study of blood T cell repertoires in COVID-19. The CDR3 extends over 16 amino acids. Germline-derived CDR1 and CDR2 are LGHNA and YSLEER. Trimming at V came to 0 bases and at J to 8 bases, leaving 5 bases not matched to a gene. Here immunoSEQ multiplex PCR was the method, and the copy in TCRdb shows in-frame clones only, minus some. The sample carries roughly 120,000 clones, around nine tenths recorded once. The source is a man aged 35 to 55 with acute or convalescent COVID-19. The chain uses TRBV4-3 and TRBJ2-1; the match to TRBD1 covers 12 bases. Source material: peripheral blood. CDR3 in amino acids: CASSQDTGTGGDEQFF. The CDR3 coding sequence is TGCGCCAGCAGCCAAGATACCGGGACAGGGGGCGATGAGCAGTTCTTC.